In its sample, the clone carrying this T cell receptor (beta chain) was seen many times. The antigen remains undetermined. The CDR3 length is 15 residues. Trimming removed 4 bases from V and 7 bases from J; junction bases left unmatched: 7. CDR1 and CDR2 from the germline V gene are MNHEY and SMNVEV (reference sequence). This entry comes from a study of T cells after yellow fever vaccination. Study as a whole: It was SMART-Seq v4 Ultra Low Input that prepared the fractions with low cell numbers.

Study observations and caveats: Peaking on day 5 versus 15, the secondary response was faster but weaker. Within FACS-sorted repertoires, abundant clonotypes contaminating from the bulk population could be present.

In making TCR cDNA, 5'RACE template switching added a universal primer site and UMIs to it. TCRdb re-called the 5' RACE reads with MiXCR, one entry per CDR3 protein. The sample contains some 560,000 distinct CDR3 sequences, 17% of which appear only once. This TCR came from a man aged 18 to 30 who received the YFV17D yellow fever vaccine. The rearrangement uses TRBV27 and TRBJ2-3, with 11 bases aligning to TRBD2. This specimen consisted of PBMCs, obtained less than 6 days after the first yellow fever vaccination. The CDR3 spells CASSSLAGGRNTQYF. The CDR3 DNA sequence: TGTGCCAGCAGTTCTCTAGCGGGGGGTAGGAATACGCAGTATTTT.